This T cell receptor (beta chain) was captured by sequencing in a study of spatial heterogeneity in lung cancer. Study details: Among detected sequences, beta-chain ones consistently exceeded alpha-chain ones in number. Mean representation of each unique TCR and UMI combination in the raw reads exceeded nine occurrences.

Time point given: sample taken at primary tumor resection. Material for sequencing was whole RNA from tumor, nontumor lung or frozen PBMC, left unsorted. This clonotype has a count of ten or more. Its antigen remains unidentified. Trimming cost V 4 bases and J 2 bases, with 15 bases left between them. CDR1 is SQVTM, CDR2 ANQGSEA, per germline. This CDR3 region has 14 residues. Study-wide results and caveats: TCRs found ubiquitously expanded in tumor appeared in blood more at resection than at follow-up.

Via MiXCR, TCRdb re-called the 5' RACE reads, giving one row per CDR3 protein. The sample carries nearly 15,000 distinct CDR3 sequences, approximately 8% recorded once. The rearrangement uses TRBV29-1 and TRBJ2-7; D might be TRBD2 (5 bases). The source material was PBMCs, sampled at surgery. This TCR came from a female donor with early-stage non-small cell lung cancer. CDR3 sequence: CSVGNGGRPYEQYF. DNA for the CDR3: TGCAGCGTTGGAAATGGCGGGCGCCCCTACGAGCAGTACTTC.